These 2 T cell receptor beta chains originate from one sample sequenced in a study of blood T cells in healthy people across ages. The second PCR ran about 6 to 11 cycles with a sample-barcoded 5' primer and J-beta primers. From the 5' RACE reads, TCRdb called clonotypes with MiXCR, one entry per CDR3 protein. This table holds 1 million or so distinct CDR3 sequences, under 30% found once. The sample also formed part of further work on T cells of mothers and their children.

Sequences were obtained from blood. The receptors originated from a girl aged 2-10 years in good health.

This chain joins TRBV28 and TRBJ1-6; D gene uncertain. The CDR3 is made up of 13 amino acids. Germline-derived CDR1 and CDR2 are MDHEN and SYDVKM. V lost 2 bases and J 13 bases, leaving 12 bases between the germline ends. CDR3 in amino acids: CASSLMHQVPLHF. In nucleotides, the CDR3 is TGTGCCAGCAGTTTAATGCACCAGGTTCCCCTCCACTTT.

The chain recombines TRBV11-2 with TRBJ2-5, with 7 bases identical to TRBD1. Germline CDR1 reads SGHAT; CDR2 reads FQNNGV. The CDR3 totals 15 residues. J lost 5 bases, V lost 1 base, and 7 bases had no gene match. CDR3 protein: CASSLVYRGIETQYF. CDR3 nucleotide sequence: TGTGCCAGCAGCTTAGTTTACAGGGGTATTGAGACCCAGTACTTC.